This paragraph reports one T cell receptor beta chain. The data derive from a study of identical twins. With no exceptions, donors were healthy Caucasians. A universal primer site was incorporated via template switching, and the cDNA contained unique molecular identifiers. TCRdb processed the 5' RACE reads anew with MiXCR; each CDR3 protein has one entry. The profile shows about 240,000 distinct CDR3 sequences, 10% to 13% of them singletons. V lost 5 bases to trimming and J lost 10 bases, with 14 bases between them. This CDR3 contains 13 residues. Sample: memory T cells sorted from blood. The source is a man between 45 and 60 years old in good health. The chain recombines TRBV12-3 or TRBV12-4 with TRBJ1-4; no clear D. CDR3 in DNA: TGTGCCAGCAGTCCCCGAAATGAAGGAAAACTGTTTTTT. Amino acids: CASSPRNEGKLFF.